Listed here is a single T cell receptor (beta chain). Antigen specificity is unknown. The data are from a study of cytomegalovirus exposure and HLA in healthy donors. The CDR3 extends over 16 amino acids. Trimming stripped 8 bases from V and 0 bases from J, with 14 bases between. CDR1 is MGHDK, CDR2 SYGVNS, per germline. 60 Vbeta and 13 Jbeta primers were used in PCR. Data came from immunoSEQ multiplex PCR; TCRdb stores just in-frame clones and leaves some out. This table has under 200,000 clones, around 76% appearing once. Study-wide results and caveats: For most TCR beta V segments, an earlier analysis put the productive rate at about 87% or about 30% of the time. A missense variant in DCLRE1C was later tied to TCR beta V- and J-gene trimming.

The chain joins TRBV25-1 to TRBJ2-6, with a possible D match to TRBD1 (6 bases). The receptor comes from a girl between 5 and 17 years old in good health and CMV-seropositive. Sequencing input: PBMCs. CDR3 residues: CASVDSRHSGANVLTF. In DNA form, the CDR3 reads TGTGCCAGCGTGGACAGCAGACACTCTGGGGCCAACGTCCTGACTTTC.